This TCR beta chain is drawn from a study of T cells in Graves' hyperthyroidism and ophthalmopathy. Background on the study: At initial diagnosis, before any treatment had begun, peripheral blood was obtained. Study findings and constraints: Patients with ophthalmopathy were separated from those with stable hyperthyroidism by a 13 V-J model.

Amplification of TCR beta CDR3 regions was performed using RNA transcripts as template. Primed by the HTBI set, a first-round RT-PCR was run on the TCR CDR3. Each CDR3 protein is one row after TCRdb ran MiXCR on the multiplex PCR reads. Of about 290,000 distinct CDR3 sequences listed, 13% are singletons. Patients were excluded because of uncontrolled infection, other autoimmune disease, pregnancy or lactation. Thyroid ultrasound, orbital computed tomography, clinical symptoms, and serum thyroxine and TRAb underpinned diagnoses. This clonotype was detected ten times or more. The target antigen is unknown. This TCR was recovered from a woman between 25 and 40 years old with Graves' hyperthyroidism that later progressed to Graves' ophthalmopathy. Sample: blood.

CDR3 nucleotides: TGTGCCAGCAGCTTATACGGGGTACGCGGAAAGCCTAACAATGAGCAGTTCTTC. It specifies CASSLYGVRGKPNNEQFF. The rearrangement links TRBV7-6 to TRBJ2-1; TRBD2 is a possible D gene (5 bases). Trimming shortened V by 2 bases and J by 5 bases, and 22 bases separated the two germline ends. In germline, CDR1 is SGHVS, CDR2 FNYEAQ. The CDR3 is 18 amino acids.